A single sample is the source of the 6 T cell receptor beta chains below, sequenced in a study of identical twins' blood T cells. TCRdb independently ran MiXCR on the 5' RACE reads; one entry per CDR3 protein. Of about 370,000 distinct CDR3 sequences listed, 28% are singletons. The sample consisted of PBMCs. Source of these receptors: a woman aged 18-49 years in good health.

Only a few counts were recorded for this clonotype. The CDR3 sequence is CASSRDTSNQPQHF. The CDR3 DNA reads as TGTGCCAGCTCACGGGATACTAGCAATCAGCCCCAGCATTTT. This chain uses TRBV18 with TRBJ1-5; no reliable D call. This CDR3 comprises 14 residues. Between the trimmed V and J ends, which lost 4 bases and 0 bases, there was a span of 7 bases. Germline V gives CDR1 KGHSH, CDR2 LQKENI. The full variable domain, its missing parts supplied by reference TRBV18 and TRBJ1-5, is NAGVMQNPRHLVRRRGQEARLRCSPMKGHSHVYWYRQLPEEGLKFMVYLQKENIIDESGMPKERFSAEFPKEGPSILRIQQVVRGDSAAYFCASSRDTSNQPQHFGDGTRLSIL.

The gene calls are TRBV3-1 and TRBJ2-1, with 8 bases fitting TRBD2. V lost 5 bases to trimming and J lost 4 bases; unmatched junction nucleotides: 4. CDR3 size: 14 residues. Germline lookup yields CDR1 LGHDT and CDR2 YNNKEL (reference sequence). The CDR3: CASSYAGGYNEQFF. The CDR3 bases are TGTGCCAGCAGCTACGCGGGGGGATACAATGAGCAGTTCTTC.

Concerning this clonotype itself: A much larger clone differs from this one at a single base, so this may be a read error. The chain has TRBV9 and TRBJ2-1; TRBD1 agrees at 8 bases. The CDR3 is made up of 15 amino acids. The V gene's germline CDR1 is SGDLS and CDR2 YYNGEE. CDR3 DNA: TGTGCCTGCAGCCTAGGACAGGGATCCTACAATGAGCAGTTCTTC. The encoded protein is CACSLGQGSYNEQFF.

This rearrangement joins TRBV7-9 to TRBJ2-5; 7 bases align to TRBD1. The CDR3 length is 13 residues. J was trimmed by 5 bases and V by 8 bases; bases with no gene match: 8. Germline V gene lookup returns CDR1 SEHNR and CDR2 FQNEAQ (reference sequence). The CDR3 DNA is TGTGCCAGCGGGGACAGTAACATGGAGACCCAGTACTTC. As protein: CASGDSNMETQYF.

A few counts support this clonotype. The chain is built from TRBV7-9 and TRBJ2-1; 11 positions match TRBD1. The CDR3 has 17 residues. Germline V gene data show CDR1 as SEHNR and CDR2 as FQNEAQ (reference sequence). After removal of 5 bases from V and 14 bases from J, the junction contained 20 bases not matched to a gene. The CDR3 reads CASSLKPGTGGFSVEFF. The CDR3 DNA reads as TGTGCCAGCAGCCTAAAACCCGGGACAGGGGGGTTTTCGGTTGAGTTCTTC. Full variable domain (rest looked up from reference TRBV7-9 and TRBJ2-1): DTGVSQNPRHKITKRGQNVTFRCDPISEHNRLYWYRQTLGQGPEFLTYFQNEAQLEKSRLLSDRFSAERPKGSFSTLEIQRTEQGDSAMYLCASSLKPGTGGFSVEFFGPGTRLTVL.

The V gene is TRBV18, the J gene TRBJ2-7, with 9 bases matching TRBD1. Trimming cost V 3 bases and J 4 bases; bases outside gene matches: 7. The V gene's germline CDR1 is KGHSH and CDR2 LQKENI. This CDR3 is built from 15 residues. CDR3 sequence: CASSPPETGGYEQYF. The CDR3 DNA follows: TGTGCCAGCTCACCTCCTGAGACAGGGGGTTACGAGCAGTACTTC.